This TCR beta chain was identified during a study of blood T cell repertoires in COVID-19. V lost 1 base and J 7 bases, leaving 14 bases between the germline ends. The CDR3 consists of 14 residues. Germline V gene data show CDR1 as SGHRS and CDR2 as YFSETQ. Clones were sequenced by immunoSEQ multiplex PCR, and TCRdb holds only the in-frame ones, with some missing. This sample has 360,000 or so clones; over 75% occur once, and the top ten carry 2.5% to 3%. Sample: PBMCs or T cells enriched from blood (not recorded which). The TCR originated in a woman aged 30 to 39 who had recovered from COVID-19. The chain joins TRBV5-1 to TRBJ1-2, with a weak D call TRBD1 (5 bases). The CDR3 sequence is CASSLLSQGCGYTF. The CDR3 DNA reads as TGCGCCAGCAGCTTGTTATCCCAGGGCTGTGGCTACACCTTC.